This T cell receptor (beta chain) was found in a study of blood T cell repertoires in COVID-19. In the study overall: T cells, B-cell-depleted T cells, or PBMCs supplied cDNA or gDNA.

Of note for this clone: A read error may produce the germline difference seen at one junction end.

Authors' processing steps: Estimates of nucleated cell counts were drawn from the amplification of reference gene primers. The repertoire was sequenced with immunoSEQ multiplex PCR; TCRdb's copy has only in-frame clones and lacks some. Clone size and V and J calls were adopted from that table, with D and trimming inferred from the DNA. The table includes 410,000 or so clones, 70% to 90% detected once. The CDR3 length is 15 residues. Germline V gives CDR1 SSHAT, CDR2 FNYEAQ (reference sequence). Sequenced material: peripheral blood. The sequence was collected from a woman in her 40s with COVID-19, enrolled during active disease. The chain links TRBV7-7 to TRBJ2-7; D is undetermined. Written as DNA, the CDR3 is TGTGCTAGCACCCCTTCTCCCGGAGAGCCCAACGAGCAGTACTTC. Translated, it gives CASTPSPGEPNEQYF.